This T cell receptor (beta chain) is from a study of blood T cell repertoires in COVID-19. Study-wide background: Samples representing acute and convalescent COVID-19 were sourced from the United States, Italy and Spain. T cells, B-cell-depleted T cells, or PBMCs supplied cDNA or gDNA.

Authors' data handling: Estimates of nucleated cell counts were drawn from the amplification of reference gene primers. The protocol was immunoSEQ multiplex PCR, while the TCRdb copy is restricted to in-frame clones and leaves out a portion. The DNA was the basis for D and trimming; V, J and clone size are from that table. The sample lists around 700,000 clones, just under 90% occurring once. V was pared by 0 bases and J by 7 bases, with 0 bases of the junction left unmatched. Looked up from germline, CDR1 is GTSNPN and CDR2 is SVGIG (reference sequence). The CDR3 is 13 amino acids. Sequences were obtained from peripheral blood. The V gene is TRBV30, the J gene TRBJ1-3; 10 bases are shared with TRBD1. This TCR was recovered from a woman aged 18-35 years with acute or convalescent COVID-19. The CDR3 DNA sequence: TGTGCCTGGAGTGTGGGACAGGGGAACACCATATATTTT. Its translation: CAWSVGQGNTIYF. The full variable domain, its missing parts supplied by reference TRBV30 and TRBJ1-3, is SQTIHQWPATLVQPVGSPLSLECTVEGTSNPNLYWYRQAAGRGLQLLFYSVGIGQISSEVPQNLSASRPQDRQFILSSKKLLLSDSGFYLCAWSVGQGNTIYFGEGSWLTVV.